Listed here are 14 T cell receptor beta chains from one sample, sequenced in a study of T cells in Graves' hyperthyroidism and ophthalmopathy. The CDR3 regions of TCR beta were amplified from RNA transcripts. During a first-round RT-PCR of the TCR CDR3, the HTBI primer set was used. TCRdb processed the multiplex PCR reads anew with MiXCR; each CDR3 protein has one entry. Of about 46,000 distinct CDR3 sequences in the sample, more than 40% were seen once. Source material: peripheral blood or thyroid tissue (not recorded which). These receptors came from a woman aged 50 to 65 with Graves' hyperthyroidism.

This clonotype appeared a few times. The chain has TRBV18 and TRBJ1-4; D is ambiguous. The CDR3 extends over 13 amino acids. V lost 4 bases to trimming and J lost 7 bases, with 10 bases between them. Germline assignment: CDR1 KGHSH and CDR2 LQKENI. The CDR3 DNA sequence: TGTGCCAGCTCACGACCCACTGCTGAAAAACTGTTTTTT. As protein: CASSRPTAEKLFF.

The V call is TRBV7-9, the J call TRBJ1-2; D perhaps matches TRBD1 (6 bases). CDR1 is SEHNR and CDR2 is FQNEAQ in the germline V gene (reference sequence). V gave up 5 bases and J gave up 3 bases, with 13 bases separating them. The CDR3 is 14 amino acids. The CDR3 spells CASSADGGDYGYTF. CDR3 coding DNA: TGTGCCAGCAGCGCCGACGGGGGCGACTATGGCTACACCTTC.

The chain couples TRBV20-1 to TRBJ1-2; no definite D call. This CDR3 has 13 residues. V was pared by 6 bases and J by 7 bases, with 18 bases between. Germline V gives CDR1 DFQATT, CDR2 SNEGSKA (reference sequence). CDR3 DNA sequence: TGCAGTGCCAGCAGCTTGGCCGGAGGTGGCTACACCTTC. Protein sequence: CSASSLAGGGYTF.

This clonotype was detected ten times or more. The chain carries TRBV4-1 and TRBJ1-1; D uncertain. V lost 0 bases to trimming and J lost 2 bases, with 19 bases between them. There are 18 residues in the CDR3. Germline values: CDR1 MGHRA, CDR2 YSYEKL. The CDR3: CASSQDWVGSAGNTEAFF. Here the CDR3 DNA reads TGCGCCAGCAGCCAAGATTGGGTCGGATCAGCGGGAAACACTGAAGCTTTCTTT.

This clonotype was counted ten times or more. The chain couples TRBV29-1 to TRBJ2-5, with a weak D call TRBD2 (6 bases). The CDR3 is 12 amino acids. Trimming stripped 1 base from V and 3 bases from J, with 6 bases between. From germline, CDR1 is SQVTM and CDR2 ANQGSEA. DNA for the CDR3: TGCAGCGTTGAAGCGGGGGAAGAGACCCAGTACTTC. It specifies CSVEAGEETQYF.

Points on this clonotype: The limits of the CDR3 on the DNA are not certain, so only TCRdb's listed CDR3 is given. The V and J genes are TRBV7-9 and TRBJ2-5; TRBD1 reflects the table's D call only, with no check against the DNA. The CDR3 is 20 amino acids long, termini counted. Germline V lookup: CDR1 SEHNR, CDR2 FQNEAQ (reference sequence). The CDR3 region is CASSSGQGAGYTFGSGTQYF.

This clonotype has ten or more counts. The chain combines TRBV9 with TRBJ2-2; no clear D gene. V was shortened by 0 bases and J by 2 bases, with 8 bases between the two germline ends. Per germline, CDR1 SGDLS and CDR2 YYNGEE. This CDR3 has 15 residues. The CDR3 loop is CASSVVQTNTGELFF. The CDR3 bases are TGTGCCAGCAGCGTAGTGCAGACAAACACCGGGGAGCTGTTTTTT.

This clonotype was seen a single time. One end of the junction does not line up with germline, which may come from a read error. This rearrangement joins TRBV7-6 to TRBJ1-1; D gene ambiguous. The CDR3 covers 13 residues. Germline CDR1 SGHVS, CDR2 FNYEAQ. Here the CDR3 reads CASSSGPNTKAFF. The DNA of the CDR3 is TGTGCCAGCAGCAGCGGGCCGAACACTAAAGCTTTCTTT.

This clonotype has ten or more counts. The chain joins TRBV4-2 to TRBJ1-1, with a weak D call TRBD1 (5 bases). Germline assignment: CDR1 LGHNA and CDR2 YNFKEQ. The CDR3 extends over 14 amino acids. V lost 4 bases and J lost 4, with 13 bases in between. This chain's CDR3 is CASSRQRGFTEAFF. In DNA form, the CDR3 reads TGTGCCAGCAGCCGCCAACGGGGGTTCACTGAAGCTTTCTTT.

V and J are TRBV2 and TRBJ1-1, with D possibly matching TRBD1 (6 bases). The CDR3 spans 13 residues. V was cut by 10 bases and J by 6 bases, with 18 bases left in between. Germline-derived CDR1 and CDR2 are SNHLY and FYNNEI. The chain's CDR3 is CAIPVGGKAEAFF. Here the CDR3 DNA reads TGTGCCATTCCTGTGGGGGGCAAGGCTGAAGCTTTCTTT. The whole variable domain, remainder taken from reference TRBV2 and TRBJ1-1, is EPEVTQTPSHQVTQMGQEVILRCVPISNHLYFYWYRQILGQKVEFLVSFYNNEISEKSEIFDDQFSVERPDGSNFTLKIRSTKLEDSAMYFCAIPVGGKAEAFFGQGTRLTVV.

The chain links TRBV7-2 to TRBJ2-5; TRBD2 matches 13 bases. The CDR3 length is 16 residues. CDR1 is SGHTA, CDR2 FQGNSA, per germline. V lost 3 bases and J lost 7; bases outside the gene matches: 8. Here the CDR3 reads CASSFPGLAGLGTQYF. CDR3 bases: TGTGCCAGCAGCTTTCCGGGACTAGCGGGATTGGGGACCCAGTACTTC.

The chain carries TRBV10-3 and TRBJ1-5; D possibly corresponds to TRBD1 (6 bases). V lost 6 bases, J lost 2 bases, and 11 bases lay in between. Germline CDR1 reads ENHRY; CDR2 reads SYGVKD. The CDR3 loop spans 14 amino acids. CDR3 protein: CAIRAAGGNQPQHF. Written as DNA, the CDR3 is TGTGCCATCAGGGCCGCAGGGGGCAATCAGCCCCAGCATTTT.

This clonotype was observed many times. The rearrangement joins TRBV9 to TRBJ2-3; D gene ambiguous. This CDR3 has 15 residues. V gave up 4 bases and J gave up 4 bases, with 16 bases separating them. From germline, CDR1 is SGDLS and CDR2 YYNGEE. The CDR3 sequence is CASSPRIDESDTQYF. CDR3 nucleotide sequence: TGTGCCAGCAGCCCCCGGATAGATGAGTCAGATACGCAGTATTTT.

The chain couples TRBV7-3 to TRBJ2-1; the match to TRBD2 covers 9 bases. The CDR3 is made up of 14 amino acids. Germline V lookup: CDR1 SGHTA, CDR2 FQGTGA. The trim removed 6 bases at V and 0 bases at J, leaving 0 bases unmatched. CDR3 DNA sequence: TGTGCCAGCAGTAGCGGGGGCTCCTACAATGAGCAGTTCTTC. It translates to CASSSGGSYNEQFF. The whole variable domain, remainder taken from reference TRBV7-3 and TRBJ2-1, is GAGVSQTPSNKVTEKGKYVELRCDPISGHTALYWYRQSLGQGPEFLIYFQGTGAADDSGLPNDRFFAVRPEGSVSTLKIQRTERGDSAVYLCASSSGGSYNEQFFGPGTRLTVL.